The sequence of this T cell receptor (beta chain) was determined in a study of human T cells and chemical hapten exposure. Study at large: Patients having alopecia areata, totalis or universalis were mostly female.

The germline V gene encodes CDR1 SGHTA and CDR2 FQGTGA. The CDR3 covers 12 residues. V was trimmed by 4 bases and J by 5 bases, leaving 8 bases between them. TCRdb analysed the RACE reads with MiXCR anew, one entry per CDR3 protein. The table lists roughly 190,000 distinct CDR3 sequences, approximately 20% of them singletons. Indicated time point: patch test 1, 2 weeks after DPC sensitization. Documented treatment: therapeutic diphenylcyclopropenone sensitization with weekly scalp DPC. The receptor was isolated from a woman between 45 and 65 years old with alopecia areata. Some clones in this sample may be carry-over from other donors' samples. Sequenced material: whole blood, taken in connection with sensitization to the hapten diphenylcyclopropenone (DPC). The chain joins TRBV7-3 to TRBJ1-2; no firm D call. The CDR3 sequence: CASSSPGYGYTF. The CDR3 nucleotides read TGTGCCAGCAGCTCCCCGGGGTATGGCTACACCTTC.